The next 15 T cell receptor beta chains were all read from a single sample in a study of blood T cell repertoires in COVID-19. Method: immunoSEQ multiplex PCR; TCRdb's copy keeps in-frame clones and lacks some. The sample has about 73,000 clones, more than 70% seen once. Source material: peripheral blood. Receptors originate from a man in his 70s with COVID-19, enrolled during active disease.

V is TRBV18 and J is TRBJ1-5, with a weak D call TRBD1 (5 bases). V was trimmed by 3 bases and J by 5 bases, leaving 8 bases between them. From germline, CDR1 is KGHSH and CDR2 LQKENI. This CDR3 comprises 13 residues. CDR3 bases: TGTGCCAGCTCACCCTCCAGGGATCAGCCCCAGCATTTT. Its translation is CASSPSRDQPQHF.

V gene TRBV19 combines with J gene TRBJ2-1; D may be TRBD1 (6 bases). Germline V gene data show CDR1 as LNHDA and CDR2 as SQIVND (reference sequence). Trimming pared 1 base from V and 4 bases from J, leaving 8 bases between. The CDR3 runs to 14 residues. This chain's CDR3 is CASSIGTAYNEQFF. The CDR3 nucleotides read TGTGCCAGTAGTATAGGGACAGCTTACAATGAGCAGTTCTTC.

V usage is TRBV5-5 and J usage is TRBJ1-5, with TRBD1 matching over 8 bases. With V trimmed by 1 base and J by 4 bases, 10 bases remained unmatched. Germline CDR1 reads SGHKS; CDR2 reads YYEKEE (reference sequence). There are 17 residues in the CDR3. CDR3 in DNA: TGTGCCAGCAGCTTGTTTATCCAGGGGGCCGCGAATCAGCCCCAGCATTTT. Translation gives CASSLFIQGAANQPQHF.

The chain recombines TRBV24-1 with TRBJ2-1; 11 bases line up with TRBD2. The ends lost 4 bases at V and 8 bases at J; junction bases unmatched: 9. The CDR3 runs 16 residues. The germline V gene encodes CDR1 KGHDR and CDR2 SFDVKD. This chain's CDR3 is CATSDLSGRGIDEQFF. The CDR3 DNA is TGTGCCACCAGTGACCTTAGCGGGAGGGGGATAGATGAGCAGTTCTTC.

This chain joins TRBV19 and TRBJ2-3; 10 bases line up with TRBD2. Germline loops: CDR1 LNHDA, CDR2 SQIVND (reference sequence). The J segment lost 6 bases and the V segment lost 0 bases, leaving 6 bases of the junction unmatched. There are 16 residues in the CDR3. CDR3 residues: CASSIDQAGGTDTQYF. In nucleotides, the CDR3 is TGTGCCAGTAGTATAGATCAAGCGGGAGGGACGGATACGCAGTATTTT.

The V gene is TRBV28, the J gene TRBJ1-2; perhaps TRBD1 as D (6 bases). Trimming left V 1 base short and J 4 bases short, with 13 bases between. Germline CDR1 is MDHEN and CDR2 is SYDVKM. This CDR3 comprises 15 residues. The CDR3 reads CASSLSARGGYGYTF. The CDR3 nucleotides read TGTGCCAGCAGTTTATCGGCCAGGGGTGGCTATGGCTACACCTTC.

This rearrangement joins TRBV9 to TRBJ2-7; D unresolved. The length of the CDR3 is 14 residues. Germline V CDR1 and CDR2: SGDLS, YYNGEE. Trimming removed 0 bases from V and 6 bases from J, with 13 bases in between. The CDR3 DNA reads TGTGCCAGCAGCGTAGGAGATAGAGCCGGCGAGCAGTACTTC. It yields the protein CASSVGDRAGEQYF. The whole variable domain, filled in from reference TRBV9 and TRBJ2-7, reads DSGVTQTPKHLITATGQRVTLRCSPRSGDLSVYWYQQSLDQGLQFLIQYYNGEERAKGNILERFSAQQFPDLHSELNLSSLELGDSALYFCASSVGDRAGEQYFGPGTRLTVT.

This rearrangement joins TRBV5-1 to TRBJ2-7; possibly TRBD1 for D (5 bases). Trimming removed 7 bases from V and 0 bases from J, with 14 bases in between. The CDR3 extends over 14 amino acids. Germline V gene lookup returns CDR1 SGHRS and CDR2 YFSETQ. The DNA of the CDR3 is TGCGCCAGCCAGGGCAGTTTAAGCTCCTACGAGCAGTACTTC. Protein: CASQGSLSSYEQYF. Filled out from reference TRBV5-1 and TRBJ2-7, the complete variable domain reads KAGVTQTPRYLIKTRGQQVTLSCSPISGHRSVSWYQQTPGQGLQFLFEYFSETQRNKGNFPGRFSGRQFSNSRSEMNVSTLELGDSALYLCASQGSLSSYEQYFGPGTRLTVT.

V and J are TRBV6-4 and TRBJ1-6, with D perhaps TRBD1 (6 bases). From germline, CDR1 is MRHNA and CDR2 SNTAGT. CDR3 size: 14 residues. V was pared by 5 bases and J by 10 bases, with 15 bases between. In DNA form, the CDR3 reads TGTGCCAGCAGTCAAACTACAGGGTCCTCACCCCTCCACTTT. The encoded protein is CASSQTTGSSPLHF.

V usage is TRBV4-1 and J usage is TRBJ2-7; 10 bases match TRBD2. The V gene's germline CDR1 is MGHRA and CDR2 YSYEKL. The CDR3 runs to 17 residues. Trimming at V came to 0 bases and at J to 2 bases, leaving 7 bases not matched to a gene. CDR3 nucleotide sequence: TGCGCCAGCAGCCAAGACGCCCTAGCGGGAGTCCCCTACGAGCAGTACTTC. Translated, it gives CASSQDALAGVPYEQYF.

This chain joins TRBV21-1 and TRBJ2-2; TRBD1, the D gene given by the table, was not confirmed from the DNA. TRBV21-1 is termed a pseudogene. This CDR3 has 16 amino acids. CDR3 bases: TGTGCCTCCCATACAGGGTACCCACCCAGCACCGGGGAGCTGTTTTTT. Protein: CASHTGYPPSTGELFF.

The DNA for the CDR3 is TGTGCCAGTAGTGGTGCAGGGCGGCCCAATAGCAATCAGCCCCAGCATTTT. Translated, it gives CASSGAGRPNSNQPQHF. The chain employs TRBV19 and TRBJ1-5; D perhaps matches TRBD1 (5 bases). Per the germline V gene, CDR1 is LNHDA and CDR2 is SQIVND (reference sequence). Trimming removed 5 bases at V and 0 bases at J, with 17 bases between. CDR3 length: 17 amino acids.

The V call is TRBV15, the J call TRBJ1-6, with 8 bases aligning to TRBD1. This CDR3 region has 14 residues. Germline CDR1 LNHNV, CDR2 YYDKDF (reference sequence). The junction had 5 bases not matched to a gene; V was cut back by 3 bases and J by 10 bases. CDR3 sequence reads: CATSRTGEGSPLHF. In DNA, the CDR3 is TGTGCCACCAGCAGGACAGGGGAGGGATCACCCCTCCACTTT.

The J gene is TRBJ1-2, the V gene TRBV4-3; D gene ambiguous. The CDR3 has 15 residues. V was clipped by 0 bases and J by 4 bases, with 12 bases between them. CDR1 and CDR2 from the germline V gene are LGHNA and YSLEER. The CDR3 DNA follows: TGCGCCAGCAGCCAAGAAACCCAGAACCCCTATGGCTACACCTTC. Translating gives CASSQETQNPYGYTF.

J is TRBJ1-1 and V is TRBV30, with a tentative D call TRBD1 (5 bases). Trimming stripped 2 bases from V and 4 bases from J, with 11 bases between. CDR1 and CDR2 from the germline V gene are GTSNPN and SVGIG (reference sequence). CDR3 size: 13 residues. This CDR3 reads CAWSPGLGTEAFF. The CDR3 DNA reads TGTGCCTGGAGTCCAGGGCTTGGCACTGAAGCTTTCTTT.